The 25 T cell receptor beta chains in this list originate from one sample, sequenced in a study of T cells in tuberculosis. Produced via immunoSEQ multiplex PCR; TCRdb's table is partial and in-frame only. In the table there are 25,000 to 35,000 clones, approximately 95% of which are singletons. Sequencing was performed on PBMCs. These receptors all stem from a donor aged 10 to 29 with latent tuberculosis or without tuberculosis infection.

V and J are TRBV12-2 and TRBJ1-5. TRBV12-2 is annotated as a pseudogene. The CDR3 is made up of 18 amino acids. CDR3 region: CASRLAQGGMGINQPQHF. CDR3 nucleotides: TGTGCAAGTCGCTTAGCGCAGGGAGGGATGGGAATCAATCAGCCCCAGCATTTT.

The chain carries TRBV30 and TRBJ2-1; the D gene is possibly TRBD2 (5 bases). This CDR3 has 15 residues. Trimming took 0 bases from V and 3 from J, leaving 12 bases between them. CDR1 and CDR2 (germline): GTSNPN, SVGIG (reference sequence). In nucleotides, the CDR3 is TGTGCCTGGAGTGTAGACGGGGTAAGCTACAATGAGCAGTTCTTC. It specifies CAWSVDGVSYNEQFF. Variable domain in full (rest from reference TRBV30 and TRBJ2-1): SQTIHQWPATLVQPVGSPLSLECTVEGTSNPNLYWYRQAAGRGLQLLFYSVGIGQISSEVPQNLSASRPQDRQFILSSKKLLLSDSGFYLCAWSVDGVSYNEQFFGPGTRLTVL.

This sequence joins TRBV2 and TRBJ2-3; D is uncertain. Trimming removed 4 bases at V and 6 bases at J, with 8 bases between. Germline loops: CDR1 SNHLY, CDR2 FYNNEI. This CDR3 comprises 12 residues. CDR3 in amino acids: CASSVTQDTQYF. The CDR3 coding sequence is TGTGCCAGCAGTGTGACACAGGATACGCAGTATTTT.

Written as DNA, the CDR3 is TGTGCCAGCAGTTACTCGTCGGGACACACCTACGAGCAGTACTTC. It codes for CASSYSSGHTYEQYF. The gene calls are TRBV6-6 and TRBJ2-7; TRBD1 is a possible D gene (6 bases). The CDR3 runs 15 residues. Germline V gene data show CDR1 as MNHNY and CDR2 as SVGAGI (reference sequence). The V end lost 0 bases, the J end lost 2 bases, and 11 bases lay between the germline ends.

The chain recombines TRBV7-2 with TRBJ2-3; TRBD2 aligns across 10 bases. The junction had 7 bases not matched to a gene; V was cut back by 5 bases and J by 5 bases. CDR1 and CDR2 from the germline V gene are SGHTA and FQGNSA. This CDR3 has 15 residues. CDR3 region: CASSPQRGGGDTQYF. The CDR3 DNA reads TGTGCCAGCAGCCCTCAGCGGGGGGGAGGAGATACGCAGTATTTT.

V and J are TRBV19 and TRBJ1-2; 8 bases are shared with TRBD1. Germline V gene sequence: CDR1 LNHDA, CDR2 SQIVND (reference sequence). The ends lost 5 bases at V and 5 bases at J; junction bases unmatched: 4. This CDR3 is built from 13 residues. This CDR3 reads CASSPDRAYGYTF. In DNA form, the CDR3 reads TGTGCCAGTAGTCCGGACAGGGCTTATGGCTACACCTTC. Complete variable domain (other parts from reference TRBV19 and TRBJ1-2): DGGITQSPKYLFRKEGQNVTLSCEQNLNHDAMYWYRQDPGQGLRLIYYSQIVNDFQKGDIAEGYSVSREKKESFPLTVTSAQKNPTAFYLCASSPDRAYGYTFGSGTRLTVV.

The chain employs TRBV5-1 and TRBJ2-3; possible D gene TRBD2, 6 bases. Germline CDR1 is SGHRS and CDR2 is YFSETQ. V was cut by 4 bases and J by 3 bases, with 18 bases left in between. CDR3 length equals 16 residues. The CDR3 loop is CASSPDFRSGTDTQYF. DNA for the CDR3: TGCGCCAGCAGCCCAGATTTCAGGAGCGGGACAGATACGCAGTATTTT.

The CDR3 nucleotides are TGTGCCACACAGACAGTTTCCTACGAGCAGTACTTC. It yields the protein CATQTVSYEQYF. This chain uses TRBV6-1 with TRBJ2-7; possibly TRBD1 for D (5 bases). Germline V CDR1 and CDR2: MNHNS, SASEGT. The V end lost 10 bases, the J end lost 1 base, and 11 bases lay between the germline ends. This CDR3 is built from 12 residues.

The chain joins TRBV6-5 to TRBJ1-1; D possibly corresponds to TRBD1 (6 bases). V gave up 5 bases and J gave up 8 bases, with 15 bases separating them. Germline V gives CDR1 MNHEY, CDR2 SVGAGI. The CDR3 is 13 amino acids. As DNA, the CDR3 is TGTGCCAGCAGTAACAGGGACATTCGGGAAGCTTTCTTT. This translates into CASSNRDIREAFF.

V usage is TRBV4-2 and J usage is TRBJ1-6; D is unclear. The germline V gene has CDR1 LGHNA and CDR2 YNFKEQ. CDR3 length: 14 amino acids. The V gene lost 0 bases and the J gene lost 11 bases, with 11 bases spanning the gap. In DNA form, the CDR3 reads TGTGCCAGCAGCCAAGAGGGCAGCACGGCACCCCTCCACTTT. Amino acids: CASSQEGSTAPLHF.

The gene calls are TRBV30 and TRBJ2-1; D is undetermined. V was clipped by 4 bases and J by 3 bases, with 13 bases between them. The CDR3 sequence is 14 residues long. The germline CDR1 and CDR2 sequences are GTSNPN and SVGIG (reference sequence). The DNA for the CDR3 is TGTGCCTGGATGCGGTCATCTCGCTACAATGAGCAGTTCTTC. Translation: CAWMRSSRYNEQFF.

The V gene is TRBV14, the J gene TRBJ2-2; the match to TRBD1 covers 9 bases. J was trimmed by 5 bases and V by 2 bases; bases with no gene match: 9. The CDR3 sequence is 17 residues long. The V gene's germline CDR1 is SGHDN and CDR2 FVKESK. CDR3 nucleotides: TGTGCCAGCAGCCAAAACAGGAACAGGGGGCTTACCGGGGAGCTGTTTTTT. It yields the protein CASSQNRNRGLTGELFF.

The sample holds one count of this clone. CDR3 protein: CASSPRGDRNTEAFF. CDR3 nucleotide sequence: TGCGCCAGCAGCCCACGAGGAGACCGGAACACTGAAGCTTTCTTT. The genes are TRBV4-1 and TRBJ1-1; D gene uncertain. From germline, CDR1 is MGHRA and CDR2 YSYEKL. V shed 4 bases and J shed 1 base, with 13 bases lying between them. The CDR3 extends over 15 amino acids.

The chain joins TRBV7-9 to TRBJ1-2, with TRBD1 matching 7 bases. The CDR3 has 12 amino acids. The trim removed 3 bases at V and 7 bases at J, leaving 2 bases unmatched. The V gene's germline CDR1 is SEHNR and CDR2 FQNEAQ (reference sequence). The CDR3 region is CASSFDRVGYTF. CDR3 bases: TGTGCCAGCAGCTTCGACAGGGTTGGCTACACCTTC.

The chain carries TRBV6-5 and TRBJ1-2; D remains unclear. V was trimmed by 2 bases and J by 8 bases, leaving 18 bases between them. The CDR3 extends over 15 amino acids. CDR1 MNHEY and CDR2 SVGAGI come from the germline V gene. The CDR3 DNA follows: TGTGCCAGCAGTTACACGGATTCCGGACTGAGGGGCTACACCTTC. It codes for CASSYTDSGLRGYTF.

This sequence joins TRBV18 and TRBJ2-7; 7 nucleotides align to TRBD2. The CDR3 has 13 residues. V gave up 2 bases and J gave up 2 bases; unmatched junction bases: 0. Germline CDR1 is KGHSH and CDR2 is LQKENI. DNA of the CDR3: TGTGCCAGCTCACCAGCGGGGGCCTACGAGCAGTACTTC. Translated, it gives CASSPAGAYEQYF. Using reference TRBV18 and TRBJ2-7 for the parts outside the CDR3, the full variable domain is NAGVMQNPRHLVRRRGQEARLRCSPMKGHSHVYWYRQLPEEGLKFMVYLQKENIIDESGMPKERFSAEFPKEGPSILRIQQVVRGDSAAYFCASSPAGAYEQYFGPGTRLTVT.

The CDR3 loop reads CASSHLQSGVPYEQYF. DNA of the CDR3: TGCGCCAGCAGTCACCTTCAGTCAGGGGTCCCCTACGAGCAGTACTTC. The J gene is TRBJ2-7, the V gene TRBV23-1; tentative D call: TRBD1 (6 bases). TRBV23-1 is filed as an ORF, its function uncertain. The CDR3 totals 16 residues. Trimming stripped 3 bases from V and 2 bases from J, with 17 bases between.

The V and J genes are TRBV13 and TRBJ1-2, with 10 nucleotides matching TRBD1. The CDR3 extends over 17 amino acids. The germline V gene encodes CDR1 PRHDT and CDR2 FYEKMQ (reference sequence). J lost 8 bases, V lost 0 bases, and 12 bases had no gene match. The CDR3 DNA sequence: TGTGCCAGCAGCTTAGGGACAGGGGGCGATTGGAAGGGAGGCTACACCTTC. Protein product: CASSLGTGGDWKGGYTF.

The rearrangement links TRBV27 to TRBJ1-3; no firm D call. Germline V CDR1 and CDR2: MNHEY, SMNVEV (reference sequence). With 5 bases removed from V and 0 bases from J, the gap between germline ends came to 8 bases. The CDR3 loop spans 14 amino acids. The CDR3 spells CASSEVHSGNTIYF. CDR3 nucleotides: TGTGCCAGCAGTGAAGTACACTCTGGAAACACCATATATTTT.

This sequence joins TRBV4-3 and TRBJ2-3; 13 nucleotides align to TRBD2. V was clipped by 0 bases and J by 0 bases; unmatched bases: 3. Germline V gives CDR1 LGHNA, CDR2 YSLEER. The CDR3 is 18 residues long. The CDR3 DNA follows: TGCGCCAGCAGCCAAGAACTAGCGGGGGGGCTTAGCACAGATACGCAGTATTTT. It yields the protein CASSQELAGGLSTDTQYF.

The rearrangement links TRBV15 to TRBJ2-1; 7 nucleotides align to TRBD1. V shed 2 bases and J 4 bases; nucleotides not matched to a gene: 5. Germline CDR1 LNHNV, CDR2 YYDKDF (reference sequence). This CDR3 spans 15 amino acids. The CDR3: CATSRRTGSYNEQFF. In DNA, the CDR3 is TGTGCCACCAGCAGAAGGACAGGATCGTACAATGAGCAGTTCTTC.

The chain links TRBV28 to TRBJ1-3; 10 bases map to TRBD1. In germline, CDR1 is MDHEN, CDR2 SYDVKM. V lost 5 bases to trimming and J lost 4 bases; unmatched junction nucleotides: 5. This CDR3 region has 15 residues. CDR3 protein: CASSQDRGWGNTIYF. The DNA of the CDR3 is TGTGCCAGCAGTCAGGACAGGGGGTGGGGAAACACCATATATTTT.

The CDR3 DNA follows: TGTGCCAGCAGCTCCCGGGACACGACTCTGTATACGCAGTATTTT. As protein: CASSSRDTTLYTQYF. V is TRBV7-8 and J is TRBJ2-3; maybe TRBD1 (6 bases). Looked up from germline, CDR1 is SGHVS and CDR2 is FQNEAQ. The ends were cut back, 4 bases at V and 7 bases at J, with 18 bases in the middle. CDR3 length: 15 amino acids.

The chain is built from TRBV7-2 and TRBJ2-3; TRBD1 matches at 7 bases. The CDR3 consists of 15 residues. V was clipped by 1 base and J by 6 bases; unmatched bases: 7. Germline V gene lookup returns CDR1 SGHTA and CDR2 FQGNSA. CDR3: CASSLGDRVQDTQYF. CDR3 coding DNA: TGTGCCAGCAGCTTAGGAGACAGGGTGCAGGATACGCAGTATTTT.

This chain joins TRBV28 and TRBJ2-1, with 10 positions matching TRBD2. V lost 4 bases, J lost 4 bases, and 7 bases stayed unmatched. CDR1 is MDHEN, CDR2 SYDVKM, per germline. CDR3 length: 16 residues. Here the CDR3 reads CASSSKREGKYNEQFF. The DNA for the CDR3 is TGTGCCAGCAGTTCCAAGCGGGAGGGAAAATACAATGAGCAGTTCTTC.